These 20 T cell receptor beta chains were all obtained from the same sample, sequenced in a study of blood T cell repertoires in COVID-19. Produced via immunoSEQ multiplex PCR; TCRdb's table is partial and in-frame only. The data show under 85,000 clones, with approximately 82% seen just once and 21% held by the top ten. Sequencing was done on a sample of peripheral blood. The receptors were gathered from a human donor in a cohort sampled during active COVID-19.

This chain connects TRBV7-9 to TRBJ2-1; D not resolved. Trimming pared 3 bases from V and 9 bases from J, leaving 3 bases between. The V gene's germline CDR1 is SEHNR and CDR2 FQNEAQ (reference sequence). The CDR3 is 10 residues long. CDR3 sequence (DNA): TGTGCCAGCAGCTTCGGTGAGCAGTTCTTC. This encodes CASSFGEQFF.

The rearrangement joins TRBV10-1 to TRBJ2-7, with a weak D call TRBD2 (5 bases). In germline, CDR1 is WNHNN, CDR2 SYGVQD (reference sequence). V dropped 2 bases and J dropped 1 base, with 6 bases sitting between them. The CDR3 extends over 13 amino acids. CDR3: CASSERGSYEQYF. The DNA of the CDR3 is TGCGCCAGCAGTGAGCGGGGATCCTACGAGCAGTACTTC.

The J gene is TRBJ1-5, the V gene TRBV10-3; tentative D call: TRBD1 (5 bases). The CDR3 runs 15 residues. Germline V gene data show CDR1 as ENHRY and CDR2 as SYGVKD. The V and J ends lost 10 bases and 6 bases respectively, with 22 bases between them. The CDR3: CATLPQGRRGQPQHF. DNA for the CDR3: TGTGCCACCCTACCCCAGGGAAGACGCGGTCAGCCCCAGCATTTT.

This chain uses TRBV12-3 or TRBV12-4 with TRBJ2-7, with a possible D match to TRBD1 (6 bases). Trimming cost V 4 bases and J 7 bases, with 11 bases left between them. The CDR3 loop spans 12 amino acids. In nucleotides, the CDR3 is TGTGCCAGCAGTTCGACAGGATCTGAGCAGTACTTC. Amino acids: CASSSTGSEQYF.

This clone appeared a few times. The rearrangement uses TRBV28 and TRBJ1-5; 8 bases agree with TRBD1. J lost 6 bases, V lost 1 base, and 5 bases had no gene match. Germline values: CDR1 MDHEN, CDR2 SYDVKM. The CDR3 contains 15 residues. DNA of the CDR3: TGTGCCAGCAGTTTATCGGACAGGGTGAGTCAGCCCCAGCATTTT. This encodes CASSLSDRVSQPQHF.

This clone was counted between two and nine times. Other DNA sequences of this sample code for an identical CDR3. The chain employs TRBV30 and TRBJ1-1, with D tentatively TRBD1 (5 bases). This CDR3 region has 13 residues. The germline V and J ends were trimmed by 1 base and 0 bases, with 6 bases remaining between them. Germline V gives CDR1 GTSNPN, CDR2 SVGIG (reference sequence). DNA of the CDR3: TGTGCCTGGAGTGGACAGTTGAACACTGAAGCTTTCTTT. It translates to CAWSGQLNTEAFF.

This chain's CDR3 is CASRPHGGGNQPQHF. CDR3 sequence (DNA): TGTGCCAGCAGGCCTCATGGGGGAGGAAATCAGCCCCAGCATTTT. The chain joins TRBV7-2 to TRBJ1-5; TRBD1 is a possible D gene (5 bases). The V gene's germline CDR1 is SGHTA and CDR2 FQGNSA. Between the trimmed V and J ends, which lost 6 bases and 4 bases, there was a span of 16 bases. The CDR3 spans 15 residues.

The gene calls are TRBV5-5 and TRBJ2-5, with 7 bases identical to TRBD1. Per germline, CDR1 SGHKS and CDR2 YYEKEE (reference sequence). V lost 0 bases and J lost 3; bases outside the gene matches: 2. The CDR3 consists of 14 residues. Here the CDR3 DNA reads TGTGCCAGCAGCTTGGCCGGGACAGAAGAGACCCAGTACTTC. Protein: CASSLAGTEETQYF.

The J gene is TRBJ2-3, the V gene TRBV9; D is perhaps TRBD1 (5 bases). The CDR3 covers 13 residues. The ends were cut back, 2 bases at V and 4 bases at J, with 8 bases in the middle. Germline loops: CDR1 SGDLS, CDR2 YYNGEE. The CDR3 region is CASSVLQADTQYF. In DNA form, the CDR3 reads TGTGCCAGCAGCGTTCTACAGGCAGATACGCAGTATTTT.

The chain joins TRBV6-5 to TRBJ1-5; 8 nucleotides line up with TRBD1. Trimming removed 6 bases from V and 3 bases from J; junction bases left unmatched: 4. The CDR3 spans 14 residues. The germline CDR1 and CDR2 sequences are MNHEY and SVGAGI. The CDR3 reads CASRTQGDNQPQHF. For the CDR3, the DNA is TGTGCCAGCAGGACACAGGGGGACAATCAGCCCCAGCATTTT.

In DNA form, the CDR3 reads TGTGCCAGCAGTTTATCGAGATTGCCCGAAAGCAATCAGCCCCAGCATTTT. Amino acid sequence: CASSLSRLPESNQPQHF. V gene TRBV27 combines with J gene TRBJ1-5; D ambiguous. This CDR3 region has 17 residues. Trimming took off 0 bases at V and 1 base at J, with 13 bases between the two ends. The germline gives CDR1 MNHEY, CDR2 SMNVEV (reference sequence).

This clone was seen a few times. Additional DNA sequences in this sample encode the identical CDR3. The chain's CDR3 is CASSLSGGATGELFF. CDR3 DNA sequence: TGTGCCAGCAGCTTAAGCGGGGGGGCCACCGGGGAGCTGTTTTTT. The V gene is TRBV7-9, the J gene TRBJ2-2; 10 bases are a match to TRBD2. The V gene's germline CDR1 is SEHNR and CDR2 FQNEAQ (reference sequence). V was pared by 2 bases and J by 4 bases, with 1 base of the junction left unmatched. The CDR3 has 15 residues.

J is TRBJ2-7 and V is TRBV6-7, with 8 bases matching TRBD1. TRBV6-7 is recorded as an ORF, its role being uncertain. The trim removed 5 bases at V and 1 base at J, leaving 7 bases unmatched. The CDR3 has 15 residues. The CDR3 here is CASSQEGQESYEQYF. The CDR3 bases are TGTGCCAGCAGTCAGGAGGGACAGGAGTCCTACGAGCAGTACTTC.

The genes are TRBV5-1 and TRBJ2-7; possibly TRBD1 for D (6 bases). Looked up from germline, CDR1 is SGHRS and CDR2 is YFSETQ. The CDR3 is made up of 13 amino acids. V dropped 4 bases and J dropped 1 base, with 9 bases sitting between them. The CDR3 coding sequence is TGCGCCAGCAGCCAAGGACAGTCCTACGAGCAGTACTTC. Its protein product is CASSQGQSYEQYF.

V gene TRBV28 combines with J gene TRBJ2-5; D is uncertain. The germline V gene has CDR1 MDHEN and CDR2 SYDVKM. V gave up 5 bases and J gave up 0 bases, with 7 bases separating them. The length of the CDR3 is 13 residues. The CDR3 DNA reads as TGTGCCAGCAGTCCCAGGAACCAAGAGACCCAGTACTTC. It encodes CASSPRNQETQYF.

The chain employs TRBV2 and TRBJ1-5; the D is unclear. The V gene's germline CDR1 is SNHLY and CDR2 FYNNEI. The CDR3 is 13 amino acids. V dropped 6 bases and J dropped 1 base, with 7 bases sitting between them. For the CDR3, the DNA is TGTGCCAGCAGGGGCGTCAGCAATCAGCCCCAGCATTTT. Its protein product is CASRGVSNQPQHF.

The chain employs TRBV7-2 and TRBJ2-5; TRBD1 matches 7 bases. The CDR3 loop spans 15 amino acids. V trimming: 2 bases; J trimming: 4 bases; junction bases outside the gene matches: 7. The germline V gene has CDR1 SGHTA and CDR2 FQGNSA. The CDR3 DNA reads TGTGCCAGCAGCTTAAGGGGGACAGTCTTAGAGACCCAGTACTTC. This codes for CASSLRGTVLETQYF.

The chain couples TRBV11-2 to TRBJ2-5, with 13 bases aligning to TRBD2. The CDR3 is made up of 16 amino acids. After removal of 6 bases from V and 2 bases from J, the junction contained 6 bases not matched to a gene. CDR1 SGHAT and CDR2 FQNNGV come from the germline V gene. CDR3: CASRPGTSGIQETQYF. The CDR3 DNA reads as TGTGCCAGCAGGCCCGGGACTAGCGGGATTCAAGAGACCCAGTACTTC. The full variable domain, rest sourced from reference TRBV11-2 and TRBJ2-5, is EAGVAQSPRYKIIEKRQSVAFWCNPISGHATLYWYQQILGQGPKLLIQFQNNGVVDDSQLPKDRFSAERLKGVDSTLKIQPAKLEDSAVYLCASRPGTSGIQETQYFGPGTRLLVL.

This chain links TRBV6-5 with TRBJ2-3; 12 bases are a match to TRBD2. The germline gives CDR1 MNHEY, CDR2 SVGAGI. Trimming at V came to 2 bases and at J to 7 bases, leaving 4 bases not matched to a gene. The CDR3 spans 15 residues. This chain's CDR3 is CASSYRLAGGYTQYF. In DNA, the CDR3 is TGTGCCAGCAGTTACCGGCTAGCGGGGGGGTATACGCAGTATTTT.

The genes are TRBV4-2 and TRBJ1-1, with 9 bases identical to TRBD1. This CDR3 contains 17 residues. V lost 1 base, J lost 3 bases, and 9 bases stayed unmatched. Germline CDR1 LGHNA, CDR2 YNFKEQ. The CDR3 DNA reads as TGTGCCAGCAGCCAAGGAGGGGACAGGGCCTTATACACTGAAGCTTTCTTT. Protein sequence: CASSQGGDRALYTEAFF.